The text below deals with one T cell receptor (beta chain). As yet, its antigen is unknown. Run at survey level, the immunoSEQ assay was version v3.0. Assay: immunoSEQ multiplex PCR; the TCRdb copy retains only in-frame clones and omits some. Seen here are 11,000 to 15,000 clones, roughly 88% observed once, and the top ten hold more than 9%. V was cut by 2 bases and J by 1 base, with 12 bases left in between. The CDR3 runs 15 residues. Germline loops: CDR1 SEHNR, CDR2 FQNEAQ (reference sequence). The entry originates in a study of long-term antiretroviral therapy in people with HIV. Study-level points and caveats: The clones with expansion before ART were dominant in the repertoire at all time points. CDR3 length ranges were narrower in HIV repertoires than in controls.

This receptor was obtained from a man aged 35 to 55 with HIV. This chain connects TRBV7-9 to TRBJ2-7, with D hard to call. This material consisted of unsorted PBMCs, taken 6.2 years after starting antiretroviral therapy. The CDR3 sequence is CASSLLKGSSYEQYF. For the CDR3, the DNA is TGTGCCAGCAGCTTATTAAAAGGAAGTTCCTACGAGCAGTACTTC.